This entry describes one T cell receptor (beta chain). Here immunoSEQ multiplex PCR was the method, and the copy in TCRdb shows in-frame clones only, minus some. The sample lists 20,000 to 25,000 clones; 80% to 95% were seen once. The ends were cut back, 5 bases at V and 3 bases at J, with 22 bases in the middle. From germline, CDR1 is SEHNR and CDR2 FQNEAQ (reference sequence). The CDR3 length is 18 residues. The data derive from a study of T cell changes during pregnancy in multiple sclerosis. The source was CD4+ T cells from peripheral blood mononuclear cells, collected after pregnancy. This chain links TRBV7-9 with TRBJ2-2; weak D call: TRBD2 (5 bases). This TCR came from a female donor in good health, enrolled as a control in a pregnancy study. The CDR3 DNA is TGTGCCAGCAGCAAAGCCCCTCAGAGCGGTCACTACACCGGGGAGCTGTTTTTT. Amino acid sequence: CASSKAPQSGHYTGELFF.